These T cell receptor beta chains were read from a single sample in a study of cytomegalovirus exposure and HLA in healthy donors. TCRdb's table, derived via immunoSEQ multiplex PCR, lists solely in-frame clones and lacks some. The data contain about 120,000 clones, approximately 70% of them singletons. The sample taken for sequencing was PBMCs. Receptors were obtained from a middle-aged woman in good health and CMV-seropositive. Each CDR3 is given with its conserved first and last residue. The D gene is left open where the match is weak. Expanded clones get a size class; other rows say once, few or many, or leave the size out.

j_call v_call clone_size d_call cdr3_nt cdr3_aa
TRBJ1-1 TRBV7-9 . TRBD1 TGTGCCAGCAGCTTAGGCGCCTTCGACAGGGACACTGAAGCTTTCTTT CASSLGAFDRDTEAFF
TRBJ2-7 TRBV5-4 . TRBD1 TGTGCCAGCAGCTTGAACTGGAACAGGGGGCCGGGAGAGCAGTACTTC CASSLNWNRGPGEQYF
TRBJ2-6 TRBV9 few . TGTGCCAGCAGCGTAGCAGGCACGAGCTCTGGGGCCAACGTCCTGACTTTC CASSVAGTSSGANVLTF
TRBJ2-7 TRBV7-6 . TRBD1 TGTGCCAGCAGCATCCGACAGGGGGCTTTGGAGCAGTACTTC CASSIRQGALEQYF
TRBJ2-5 TRBV11-3 few . TGTGCCAGCAGCTTGGAGGGTTTCGAGACCCAGTACTTC CASSLEGFETQYF
TRBJ2-1 TRBV9 . . TGTGCCAGCAGCGTTTATAATGAGCAGTTCTTC CASSVYNEQFF
TRBJ1-4 TRBV18 . TRBD1 TGTGCCAGCTCGCGCGGGACAGCAACTAATGAAAAACTGTTTTTT CASSRGTATNEKLFF
TRBJ2-7 TRBV4-2 . TRBD1 TGTGCCAGCAGCCAGGTTGGACAGGGGATATACGAGCAGTACTTC CASSQVGQGIYEQYF
TRBJ1-4 TRBV4-1 . TRBD1 TGCGCCAGCAGCCAAGGGACAGGGTTGGGTGAAAAACTGTTTTTT CASSQGTGLGEKLFF
TRBJ1-1 TRBV28 . . TGTGCCAGCAGTCTTTTACAGGTGAACACTGAAGCTTTCTTT CASSLLQVNTEAFF